This T cell receptor beta chain was documented in a study of blood T cells in healthy people across ages. Concerning this clonotype itself: Its cognate antigen is unknown.

V shed 8 bases, J shed 1 base, and the junction held 11 bases outside the gene matches. In germline, CDR1 is DFQATT, CDR2 SNEGSKA (reference sequence). This CDR3 comprises 15 residues. Then a second PCR, running roughly 6 to 12 cycles, was carried out with a sample-barcoded 5' primer and a J-beta primer mix. Each cDNA molecule was tagged by a template-switch adaptor with 12 random nucleotides. TCRdb re-called the 5' RACE reads with MiXCR, one entry per CDR3 protein. In the table there are 780,000 or so distinct CDR3 sequences, approximately 53% of which are singletons. Findings of the study overall: Roughly linear declines in TCR beta diversity per million T cells occurred with age. Among long-lived donors, naive CD4+ cells were more numerous and diversity higher than in aged donors. In these data, TCR beta diversity tracked strongly with naive T cell percentage.

The rearrangement uses TRBV20-1 and TRBJ2-5; 9 nucleotides line up with TRBD2. The sequencing sample was made of blood. The clonotype was recovered from a middle-aged man in good health. CDR3 sequence reads: CSSILWRGGQETQYF. CDR3 in DNA: TGCAGTTCCATACTATGGCGGGGGGGCCAAGAGACCCAGTACTTC.